This TCR beta chain was captured in a study of blood T cell repertoires in COVID-19. For the study at large: Acute-phase and convalescent COVID-19 samples originated in the United States, Italy and Spain.

Per the study methods: Nucleated cell counts were estimated from reference gene primer amplification. Produced via immunoSEQ multiplex PCR; TCRdb's table is partial and in-frame only. V and J calls and clone size follow that table, whereas D and trimming were derived from the DNA. This repertoire shows 170,000 or so clones, about 83% found once; its top ten account for roughly an eighth. CDR3 size: 16 residues. V trimming: 6 bases; J trimming: 5 bases; junction bases outside the gene matches: 11. Germline V gene sequence: CDR1 SQVTM, CDR2 ANQGSEA. Recruited during active infection, patients (from Seattle) were subsequently followed longitudinally.

The rearrangement uses TRBV29-1 and TRBJ1-4; 11 bases are a match to TRBD1. The specimen sequenced was peripheral blood. This sequence was found in a woman aged 70 to 79 with COVID-19, enrolled during active disease. The CDR3, as DNA: TGCAGCGTCCCAAGCGGGACAGGGGGACGAAATGAAAAACTGTTTTTT. Protein product: CSVPSGTGGRNEKLFF.